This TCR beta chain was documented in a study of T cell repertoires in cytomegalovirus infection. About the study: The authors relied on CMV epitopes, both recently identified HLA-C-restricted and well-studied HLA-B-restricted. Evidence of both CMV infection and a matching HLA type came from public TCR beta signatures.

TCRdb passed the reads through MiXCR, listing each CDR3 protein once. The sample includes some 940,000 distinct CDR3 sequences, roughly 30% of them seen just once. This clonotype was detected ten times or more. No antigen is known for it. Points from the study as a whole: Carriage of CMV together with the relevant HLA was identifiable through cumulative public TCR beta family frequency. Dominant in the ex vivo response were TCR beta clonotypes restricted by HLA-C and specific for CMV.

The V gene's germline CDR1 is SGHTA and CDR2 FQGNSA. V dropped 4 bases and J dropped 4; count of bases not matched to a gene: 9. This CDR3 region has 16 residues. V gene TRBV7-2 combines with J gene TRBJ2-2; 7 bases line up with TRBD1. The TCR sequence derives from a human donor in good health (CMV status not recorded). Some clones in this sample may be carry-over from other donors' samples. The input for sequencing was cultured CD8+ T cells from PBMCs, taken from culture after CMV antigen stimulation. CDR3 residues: CASSYGQGDRTGELFF. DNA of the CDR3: TGTGCCAGCAGCTACGGGCAGGGGGATCGCACCGGGGAGCTGTTTTTT.